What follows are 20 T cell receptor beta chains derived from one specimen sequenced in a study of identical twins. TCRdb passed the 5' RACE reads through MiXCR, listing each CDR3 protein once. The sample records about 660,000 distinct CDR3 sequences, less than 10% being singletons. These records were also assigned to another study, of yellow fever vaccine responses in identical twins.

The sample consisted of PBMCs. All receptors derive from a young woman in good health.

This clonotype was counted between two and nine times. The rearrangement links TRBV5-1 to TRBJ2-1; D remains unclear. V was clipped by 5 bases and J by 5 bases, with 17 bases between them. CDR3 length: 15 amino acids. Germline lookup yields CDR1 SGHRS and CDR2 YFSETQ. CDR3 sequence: CASRHGRDRNNEQFF. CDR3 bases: TGCGCCAGCAGACACGGAAGGGATCGGAACAATGAGCAGTTCTTC.

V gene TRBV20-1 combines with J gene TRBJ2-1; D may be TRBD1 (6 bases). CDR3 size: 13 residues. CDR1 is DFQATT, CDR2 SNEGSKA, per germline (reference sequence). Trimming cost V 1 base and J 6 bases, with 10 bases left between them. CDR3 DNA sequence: TGCAGTGCTAGAGGGGCAGGGGTCAATGAGCAGTTCTTC. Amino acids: CSARGAGVNEQFF.

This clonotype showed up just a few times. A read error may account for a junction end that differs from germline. CDR3 amino acids: CASSTRTSGSSEQYF. CDR3 bases: TGTGCCAGCAGCACACGGACTAGCGGGTCCTCCGAGCAGTACTTC. The genes are TRBV13 and TRBJ2-7, with 11 bases that match TRBD2. Germline lookup yields CDR1 PRHDT and CDR2 FYEKMQ (reference sequence). The CDR3 totals 15 residues. The variable domain in full, completed from reference TRBV13 and TRBJ2-7, reads AAGVIQSPRHLIKEKRETATLKCYPIPRHDTVYWYQQGPGQDPQFLISFYEKMQSDKGSIPDRFSAQQFSDYHSELNMSSLELGDSALYFCASSTRTSGSSEQYFGPGTRLTVT.

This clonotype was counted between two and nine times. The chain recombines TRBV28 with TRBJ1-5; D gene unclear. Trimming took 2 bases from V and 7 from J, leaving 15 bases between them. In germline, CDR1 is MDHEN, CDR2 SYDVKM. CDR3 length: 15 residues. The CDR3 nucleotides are TGTGCCAGCAGTTTAGAACCAGGCTCGATACAGCCCCAGCATTTT. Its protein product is CASSLEPGSIQPQHF.

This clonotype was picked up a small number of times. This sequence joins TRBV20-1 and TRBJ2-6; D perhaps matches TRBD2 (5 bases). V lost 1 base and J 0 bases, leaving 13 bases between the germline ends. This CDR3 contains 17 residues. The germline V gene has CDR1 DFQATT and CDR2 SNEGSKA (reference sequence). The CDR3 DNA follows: TGCAGTGCTAGAGTCCCAATGGGAGTCTCTGGGGCCAACGTCCTGACTTTC. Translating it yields CSARVPMGVSGANVLTF.

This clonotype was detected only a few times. This chain's CDR3 is CASSLSSLYQETQYF. CDR3 sequence (DNA): TGTGCCAGCAGTTTATCATCCCTGTACCAAGAGACCCAGTACTTC. This sequence joins TRBV27 and TRBJ2-5; D unresolved. The CDR3 is made up of 15 amino acids. V shed 0 bases and J shed 0 bases, with 8 bases lying between them. Germline V CDR1 and CDR2: MNHEY, SMNVEV (reference sequence).

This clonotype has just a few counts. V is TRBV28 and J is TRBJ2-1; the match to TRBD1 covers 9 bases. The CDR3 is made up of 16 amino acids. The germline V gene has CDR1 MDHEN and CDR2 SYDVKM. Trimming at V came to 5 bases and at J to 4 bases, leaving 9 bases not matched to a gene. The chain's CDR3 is CASSIQGAGLYNEQFF. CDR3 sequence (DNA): TGTGCCAGCAGTATACAGGGGGCGGGTTTATACAATGAGCAGTTCTTC.

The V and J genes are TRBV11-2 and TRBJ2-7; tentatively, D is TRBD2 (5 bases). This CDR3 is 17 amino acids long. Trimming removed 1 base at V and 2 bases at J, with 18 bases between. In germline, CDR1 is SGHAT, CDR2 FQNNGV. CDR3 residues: CASSLGSPGIRAYEQYF. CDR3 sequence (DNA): TGTGCCAGCAGCTTAGGATCTCCCGGGATAAGGGCCTACGAGCAGTACTTC.

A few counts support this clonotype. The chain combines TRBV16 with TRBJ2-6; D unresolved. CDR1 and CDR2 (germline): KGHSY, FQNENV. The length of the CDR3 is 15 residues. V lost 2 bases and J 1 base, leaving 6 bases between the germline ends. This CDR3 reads CASSQMSSGANVLTF. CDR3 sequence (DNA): TGTGCCAGCAGCCAAATGAGTTCTGGGGCCAACGTCCTGACTTTC. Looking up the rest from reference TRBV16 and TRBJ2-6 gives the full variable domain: GEEVAQTPKHLVRGEGQKAKLYCAPIKGHSYVFWYQQVLKNEFKFLISFQNENVFDETGMPKERFSAKCLPNSPCSLEIQATKLEDSAVYFCASSQMSSGANVLTFGAGSRLTVL.

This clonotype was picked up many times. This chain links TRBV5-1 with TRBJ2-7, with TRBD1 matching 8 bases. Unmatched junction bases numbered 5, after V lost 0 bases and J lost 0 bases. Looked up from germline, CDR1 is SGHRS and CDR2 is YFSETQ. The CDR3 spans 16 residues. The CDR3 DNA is TGCGCCAGCAGCTTGGACGGGACAGGATTCTCCTACGAGCAGTACTTC. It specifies CASSLDGTGFSYEQYF.

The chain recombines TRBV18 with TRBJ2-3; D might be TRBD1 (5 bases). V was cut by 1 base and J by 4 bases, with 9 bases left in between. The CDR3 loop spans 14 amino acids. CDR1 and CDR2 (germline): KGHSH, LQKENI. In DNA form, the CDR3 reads TGTGCCAGCTCACCACAGGGGCGGTCAGATACGCAGTATTTT. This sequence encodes CASSPQGRSDTQYF.

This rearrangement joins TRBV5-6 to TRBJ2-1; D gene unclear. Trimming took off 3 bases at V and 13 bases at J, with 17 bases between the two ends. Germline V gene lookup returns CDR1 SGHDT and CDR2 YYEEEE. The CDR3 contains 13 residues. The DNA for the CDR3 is TGTGCCAGCAGCTCAACAGACCTGAGGACCCAGTTCTTC. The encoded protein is CASSSTDLRTQFF.

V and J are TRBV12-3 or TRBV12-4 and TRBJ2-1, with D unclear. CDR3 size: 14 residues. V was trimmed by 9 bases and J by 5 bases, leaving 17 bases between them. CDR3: CASQPGLGNNEQFF. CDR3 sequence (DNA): TGTGCCAGTCAACCCGGGTTGGGGAACAATGAGCAGTTCTTC.

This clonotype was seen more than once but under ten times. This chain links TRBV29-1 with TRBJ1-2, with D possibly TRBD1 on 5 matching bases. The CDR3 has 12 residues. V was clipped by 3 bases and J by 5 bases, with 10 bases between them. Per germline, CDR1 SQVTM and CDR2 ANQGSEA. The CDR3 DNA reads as TGCAGCGTTGAGGCCAGGGTATATGGCTACACCTTC. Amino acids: CSVEARVYGYTF.

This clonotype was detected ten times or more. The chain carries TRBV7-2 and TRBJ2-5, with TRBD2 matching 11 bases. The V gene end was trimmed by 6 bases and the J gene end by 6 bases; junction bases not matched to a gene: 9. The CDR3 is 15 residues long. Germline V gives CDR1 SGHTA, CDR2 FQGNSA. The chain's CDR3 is CASRPRLAGFQTQYF. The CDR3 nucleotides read TGTGCCAGCAGACCCCGACTAGCGGGGTTCCAGACCCAGTACTTC.

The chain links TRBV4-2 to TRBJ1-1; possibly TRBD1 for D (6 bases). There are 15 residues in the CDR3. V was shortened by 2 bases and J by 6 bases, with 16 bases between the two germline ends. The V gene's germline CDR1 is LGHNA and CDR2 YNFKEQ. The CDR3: CASSQLRGGWAEAFF. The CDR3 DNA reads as TGTGCCAGCAGCCAACTTCGGGGGGGCTGGGCTGAAGCTTTCTTT.

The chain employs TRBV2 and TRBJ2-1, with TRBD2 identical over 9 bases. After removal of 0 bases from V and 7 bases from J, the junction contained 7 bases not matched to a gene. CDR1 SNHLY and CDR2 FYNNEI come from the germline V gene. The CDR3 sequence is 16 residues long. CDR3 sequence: CASSEAGLAGLNEQFF. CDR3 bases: TGTGCCAGCAGTGAAGCTGGGCTAGCGGGACTTAATGAGCAGTTCTTC.

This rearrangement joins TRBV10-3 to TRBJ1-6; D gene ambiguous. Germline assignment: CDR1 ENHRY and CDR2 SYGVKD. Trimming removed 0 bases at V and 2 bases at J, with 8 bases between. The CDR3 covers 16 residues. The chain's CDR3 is CAISESATTYNSPLHF. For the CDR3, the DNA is TGTGCCATCAGTGAGTCGGCAACGACCTATAATTCACCCCTCCACTTT.

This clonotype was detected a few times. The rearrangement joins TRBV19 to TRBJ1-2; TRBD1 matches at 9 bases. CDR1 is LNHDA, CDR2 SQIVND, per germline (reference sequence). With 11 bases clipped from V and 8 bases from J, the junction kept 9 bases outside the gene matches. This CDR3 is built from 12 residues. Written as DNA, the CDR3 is TGTGCCGCCAGGGGACAGGGCTGGGGCTACACCTTC. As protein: CAARGQGWGYTF.

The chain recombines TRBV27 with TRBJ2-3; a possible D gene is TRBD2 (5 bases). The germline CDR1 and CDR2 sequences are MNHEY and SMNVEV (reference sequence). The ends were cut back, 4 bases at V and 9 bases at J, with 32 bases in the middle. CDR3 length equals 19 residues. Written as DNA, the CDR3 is TGTGCCAGCAGTTCCGCCCCGACTCCGCTGGAGCGGAATTGGAGGACGCAGTATTTT. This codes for CASSSAPTPLERNWRTQYF.